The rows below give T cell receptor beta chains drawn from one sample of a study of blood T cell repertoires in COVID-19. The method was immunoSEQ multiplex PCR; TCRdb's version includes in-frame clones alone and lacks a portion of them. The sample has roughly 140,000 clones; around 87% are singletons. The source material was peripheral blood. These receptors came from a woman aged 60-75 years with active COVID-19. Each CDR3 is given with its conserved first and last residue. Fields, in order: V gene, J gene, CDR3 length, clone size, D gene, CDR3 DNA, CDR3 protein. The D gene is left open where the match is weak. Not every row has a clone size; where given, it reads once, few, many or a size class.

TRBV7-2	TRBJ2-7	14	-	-	TGTGCCAGCAGCGTCCAGGGTTTAGCCTACGAGCAGTACTTC	CASSVQGLAYEQYF
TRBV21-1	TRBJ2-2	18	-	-	TGTGCCAGCAGCAAAGCGTCCCTTGGGGGCCGGGGCACCGGGGAGCTGTTTTTT	CASSKASLGGRGTGELFF
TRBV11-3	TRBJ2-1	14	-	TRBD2	TGTGCCAGCAGCGTGGCGCGGGAGGGCAATGAGCAGTTCTTC	CASSVAREGNEQFF
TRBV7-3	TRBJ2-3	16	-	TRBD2	TGTGCCAGCAGCTTAGGGATAGCGGGAAATACAGATACGCAGTATTTT	CASSLGIAGNTDTQYF
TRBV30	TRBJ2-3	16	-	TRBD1	TGTGCCTGGAGTACAGAGAGGACAGGGGGGGCAGATACGCAGTATTTT	CAWSTERTGGADTQYF
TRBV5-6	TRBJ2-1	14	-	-	TGTGCCAGCAGCTTGGAATCTAGTGGCAATGAGCAGTTCTTC	CASSLESSGNEQFF
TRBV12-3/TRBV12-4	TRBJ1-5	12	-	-	TGTGCCAGCACCCAGGGGTGGCAGCCCCAGCATTTT	CASTQGWQPQHF
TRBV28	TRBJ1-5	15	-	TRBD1	TGTGCCAGCACCCTTGACAGGGGACGGAATCAGCCCCAGCATTTT	CASTLDRGRNQPQHF
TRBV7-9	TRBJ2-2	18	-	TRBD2	TGTGCCAGCAGCCCAGGACTAGCGGGAGGGCAAGGCACCGGGGAGCTGTTTTTT	CASSPGLAGGQGTGELFF
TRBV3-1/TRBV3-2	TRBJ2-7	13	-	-	TGTGCCAGCGGGGGGTGTCTTCCCTACGAGCAGTACTTC	CASGGCLPYEQYF
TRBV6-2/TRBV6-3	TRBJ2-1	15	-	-	TGTGCCAGCAGTCTAGGAGGGACTGCCTCCAATGAGCAGTTCTTC	CASSLGGTASNEQFF
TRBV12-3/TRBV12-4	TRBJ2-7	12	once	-	TGTGCCAGCAGTCTCCCAGGGGGGGAGCAGTACTTC	CASSLPGGEQYF
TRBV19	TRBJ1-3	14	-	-	TGTGCCAGTAGTACGACAACTTCTGGAAACACCATATATTTT	CASSTTTSGNTIYF
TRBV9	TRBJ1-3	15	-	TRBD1	TGTGCCAGCAGCTCCCCCCGACAGGGGGGACACACCATATATTTT	CASSSPRQGGHTIYF
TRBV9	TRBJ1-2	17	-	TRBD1	TGTGCCAGCAGCGTCAACAGGGGCAACAGAGGGGCCTATGGCTACACCTTC	CASSVNRGNRGAYGYTF
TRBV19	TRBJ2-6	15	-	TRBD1	TGTGCCAGTAGATTGACAGGGAGTGGGGCCAACGTCCTGACTTTC	CASRLTGSGANVLTF
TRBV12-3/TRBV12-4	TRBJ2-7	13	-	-	TGTGCCAGCAGCTTGACTGTATCCTACGAGCAGTACTTC	CASSLTVSYEQYF
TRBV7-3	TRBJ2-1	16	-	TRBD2	TGTGCCAGCAGCTTAACGTCTAGCGGAGCTTACAATGAGCAGTTCTTC	CASSLTSSGAYNEQFF
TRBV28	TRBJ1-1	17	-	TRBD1	TGTGCCAGCAGTTCCCCTCGGGGACAGGGAAGAAGAACTGAAGCTTTCTTT	CASSSPRGQGRRTEAFF
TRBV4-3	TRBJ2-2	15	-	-	TGCGCCAGCAGCCCGGGGTCCCCGGGGACCGGGGAGCTGTTTTTT	CASSPGSPGTGELFF
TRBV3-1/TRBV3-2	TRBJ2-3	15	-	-	TGTGCCAGCAGCCAAGGTCACACCAGCACAGATACGCAGTATTTT	CASSQGHTSTDTQYF
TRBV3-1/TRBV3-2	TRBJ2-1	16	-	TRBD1	TGTGCCAGCAGCCAAACAGGGACAGTAGGCGGCAATGAGCAGTTCTTC	CASSQTGTVGGNEQFF
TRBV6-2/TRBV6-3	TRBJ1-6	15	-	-	TGTGCCAGCAGTTATGAGGCACCGCTGAATTCACCCCTCCACTTT	CASSYEAPLNSPLHF
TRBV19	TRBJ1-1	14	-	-	TGTGCCAGTCATGCCGGGACATATAACACTGAAGCTTTCTTT	CASHAGTYNTEAFF
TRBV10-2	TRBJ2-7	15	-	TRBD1	TGCGCCAGCAGTCCTTCGGACAGGATTACCTACGAGCAGTACTTC	CASSPSDRITYEQYF
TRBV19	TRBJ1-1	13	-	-	TGTGCCAGTAACCACGGGGGAAGCTCTGAAGCTTTCTTT	CASNHGGSSEAFF
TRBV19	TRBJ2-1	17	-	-	TGTGCCAGTAGCCACCCGGGTAGGTTTACCTCCTACAATGAGCAGTTCTTC	CASSHPGRFTSYNEQFF
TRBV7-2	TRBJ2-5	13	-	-	TGTGCCAGCAGAGGACTCATAGGAGAGACCCAGTACTTC	CASRGLIGETQYF
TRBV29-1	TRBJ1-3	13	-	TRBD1	TGCAGCGTGCGACAGGGGGCTGGAAACACCATATATTTT	CSVRQGAGNTIYF
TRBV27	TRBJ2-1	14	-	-	TGTGCCAGCAGTTTGAGGGGACTCTCAAATGAGCAGTTCTTC	CASSLRGLSNEQFF
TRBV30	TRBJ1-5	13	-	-	TGTGCCTGGGACAGGAGCCCCAATCAGCCCCAGCATTTT	CAWDRSPNQPQHF
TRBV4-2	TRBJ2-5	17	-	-	TGTGCCAGCAGCCAAGTGGGGGGAACAGGAGCCCTAGAGACCCAGTACTTC	CASSQVGGTGALETQYF
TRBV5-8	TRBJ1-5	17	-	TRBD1	TGTGCCAGCAGCTTGTCCACCGGGACAGGGGTTATTCAGCCCCAGCATTTT	CASSLSTGTGVIQPQHF
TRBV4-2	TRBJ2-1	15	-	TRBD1	TGTGCCAGCAGCCAAGACACAGGGGGCTGGGATGAGCAGTTCTTC	CASSQDTGGWDEQFF
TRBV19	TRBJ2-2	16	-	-	TGTGCCAGTAGTAAGAACAGGGAAAGAGGAACCGGGGAGCTGTTTTTT	CASSKNRERGTGELFF
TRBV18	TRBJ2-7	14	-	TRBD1	TGTGCCAGCTCACCCGAGACAGGGTTCTACGAGCAGTACTTC	CASSPETGFYEQYF
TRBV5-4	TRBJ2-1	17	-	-	TGTGCCAGCAGCTCGAATCTAGGCCAGGGGAAAGGAAATGAGCAGTTCTTC	CASSSNLGQGKGNEQFF